The 24 T cell receptor beta chains below come from one sample, sequenced in a study of early T cells in non-severe SARS-CoV-2 infection. TCRdb independently ran MiXCR on the 5' RACE reads; one entry per CDR3 protein. Seen here are just over 65,000 distinct CDR3 sequences, roughly 13% observed once, and the top ten hold about 8.5%. Sequencing was done on a sample of whole blood. The origin of the receptors is an adult who was a healthcare worker with PCR-confirmed SARS-CoV-2 infection or an uninfected control (not recorded which).

This clonotype was seen many times. The rearrangement links TRBV7-9 to TRBJ2-1, with 11 bases aligning to TRBD2. Germline V gene lookup returns CDR1 SEHNR and CDR2 FQNEAQ (reference sequence). V lost 5 bases to trimming and J lost 9 bases; unmatched junction nucleotides: 3. The CDR3 loop spans 13 amino acids. The CDR3 is CASSPGLAAEQFF. The CDR3 DNA follows: TGTGCCAGCAGCCCGGGACTAGCGGCTGAGCAGTTCTTC.

This clonotype was recorded many times. The chain has TRBV10-3 and TRBJ1-2, with 7 bases matching TRBD1. The V gene end was trimmed by 7 bases and the J gene end by 8 bases; junction bases not matched to a gene: 13. CDR1 and CDR2 (germline): ENHRY, SYGVKD. This CDR3 has 14 residues. The CDR3 is CAITQGIRSSGYTF. CDR3 DNA sequence: TGTGCCATCACACAGGGGATCCGATCGTCGGGCTACACCTTC.

The genes are TRBV4-1 and TRBJ1-2; no definite D call. Deletions cut 6 bases from V and 5 bases from J, with 25 bases between. The CDR3 length is 17 residues. Germline V gene data show CDR1 as MGHRA and CDR2 as YSYEKL. CDR3 in DNA: TGCGCCAGCAGTCAAAAAATAACATTTGACGTCCGATATGGCTACACCTTC. Residues: CASSQKITFDVRYGYTF.

This clonotype was counted a few times. One junction end disagrees with the germline gene, perhaps due to a read error. J is TRBJ2-3 and V is TRBV18, with D hard to call. Germline CDR1 is KGHSH and CDR2 is LQKENI. The CDR3 runs to 15 residues. The CDR3 loop reads CASSPPDVGTDTLYF. For the CDR3, the DNA is TGTGCCAGCTCACCACCCGACGTCGGCACAGATACGCTGTATTTT.

CDR3 in DNA: TGTGCCAGCAGTTTGGAGGGTGAGCAGTTCTTC. It is translated as CASSLEGEQFF. The chain combines TRBV28 with TRBJ2-1; a possible D gene is TRBD2 (6 bases). The V end was cut by 3 bases, the J end by 9 bases, with 6 bases between. CDR3 length equals 11 residues. The V gene's germline CDR1 is MDHEN and CDR2 SYDVKM.

This clonotype occurred a few times. This chain links TRBV29-1 with TRBJ2-7, with 7 bases matching TRBD1. This CDR3 region has 12 residues. Trimming cost V 8 bases and J 2 bases; bases outside gene matches: 6. CDR1 SQVTM and CDR2 ANQGSEA come from the germline V gene. The chain's CDR3 is CSMGDSPYEQYF. The CDR3 nucleotides are TGCAGCATGGGGGACAGCCCCTACGAGCAGTACTTC.

A few counts support this clonotype. The chain combines TRBV28 with TRBJ2-1; maybe TRBD2 (6 bases). The germline V and J ends were trimmed by 2 bases and 9 bases, with 17 bases remaining between them. This CDR3 is 15 amino acids long. Germline CDR1 and CDR2: MDHEN and SYDVKM. The DNA of the CDR3 is TGTGCCAGCAGTTTAAGACTAGTGAGTGGTGCTGAGCAGTTCTTC. Protein product: CASSLRLVSGAEQFF. Combining the CDR3 with reference TRBV28 and TRBJ2-1 gives the whole variable domain DVKVTQSSRYLVKRTGEKVFLECVQDMDHENMFWYRQDPGLGLRLIYFSYDVKMKEKGDIPEGYSVSREKKERFSLILESASTNQTSMYLCASSLRLVSGAEQFFGPGTRLTVL.

This clonotype showed up many times. CDR3 sequence: CSVVLSQGMVRDTEAFF. CDR3 in DNA: TGCAGCGTTGTATTAAGTCAGGGAATGGTTAGGGACACTGAAGCTTTCTTT. The chain is built from TRBV29-1 and TRBJ1-1; D might be TRBD1 (5 bases). The germline V gene encodes CDR1 SQVTM and CDR2 ANQGSEA. Between the trimmed V and J ends, which lost 4 bases and 3 bases, there was a span of 24 bases. The CDR3 length is 17 residues.

The CDR3 DNA reads as TGTGCCAGCAGTTTAAAGAGATCCTACAATGAGCAGTTCTTC. Encoded protein: CASSLKRSYNEQFF. The chain uses TRBV27 and TRBJ2-1, with D unclear. The CDR3 covers 14 residues. Germline loops: CDR1 MNHEY, CDR2 SMNVEV (reference sequence). Trimming pared 2 bases from V and 1 base from J, leaving 6 bases between.

This clonotype showed up just a few times. The V and J genes are TRBV18 and TRBJ2-3, with 8 bases that match TRBD1. From germline, CDR1 is KGHSH and CDR2 LQKENI. This CDR3 spans 15 amino acids. V was pared by 4 bases and J by 6 bases, with 9 bases of the junction left unmatched. The CDR3 DNA reads as TGTGCCAGCTCACTAGACAGGGGTCAAACGGATACGCAGTATTTT. It specifies CASSLDRGQTDTQYF.

The V and J genes are TRBV4-1 and TRBJ1-1; D gene unclear. This CDR3 has 16 amino acids. Between the trimmed V and J ends, which lost 1 base and 0 bases, there was a span of 12 bases. CDR1 MGHRA and CDR2 YSYEKL come from the germline V gene. DNA for the CDR3: TGCGCCAGCAGCCAAGGAAGGCAGGTTTTGAACACTGAAGCTTTCTTT. Its protein is CASSQGRQVLNTEAFF.

The V and J genes are TRBV5-6 and TRBJ2-7; 14 nucleotides agree with TRBD2. V was pared by 6 bases and J by 2 bases, with 7 bases of the junction left unmatched. The CDR3 is 16 amino acids. Germline values: CDR1 SGHDT, CDR2 YYEEEE. CDR3 DNA: TGTGCCAGCACCCAGTGGGGACTAGCGGGAGCCTACGAGCAGTACTTC. Amino acid sequence: CASTQWGLAGAYEQYF. Looking up the rest from reference TRBV5-6 and TRBJ2-7 gives the full variable domain: DAGVTQSPTHLIKTRGQQVTLRCSPKSGHDTVSWYQQALGQGPQFIFQYYEEEERQRGNFPDRFSGHQFPNYSSELNVNALLLGDSALYLCASTQWGLAGAYEQYFGPGTRLTVT.

This chain links TRBV10-3 with TRBJ1-2; weak D call: TRBD1 (5 bases). Trimming shortened V by 0 bases and J by 4 bases, and 9 bases separated the two germline ends. Germline V gene sequence: CDR1 ENHRY, CDR2 SYGVKD. The CDR3 covers 14 residues. The CDR3 loop reads CAISESAGGYGYTF. CDR3 nucleotide sequence: TGTGCCATCAGTGAGTCGGCGGGGGGCTATGGCTACACCTTC.

This clonotype was counted only a few times. This chain links TRBV28 with TRBJ2-4; 8 nucleotides agree with TRBD1. The CDR3 length is 15 residues. Germline CDR1 reads MDHEN; CDR2 reads SYDVKM. J was trimmed by 8 bases and V by 3 bases; bases with no gene match: 9. Here the CDR3 DNA reads TGTGCCAGCAGTTTCACACAACAGGGGGGAGACATTCAGTACTTC. Protein: CASSFTQQGGDIQYF.

In regard to this clonotype: A much larger clone lies a single base off, so this may be a read error. This rearrangement joins TRBV12-5 to TRBJ1-1; D is uncertain. Germline CDR1 LGHNT, CDR2 FRNRAP. CDR3 size: 13 residues. CDR3 sequence (DNA): TGTGCTAGTGGTTTGGGCCTGAACACTGAAGCTCTCTTT. Translation gives CASGLGLNTEALF. Supplemented by reference TRBV12-5 and TRBJ1-1, the full variable domain reads DARVTQTPRHKVTEMGQEVTMRCQPILGHNTVFWYRQTMMQGLELLAYFRNRAPLDDSGMPKDRFSAEMPDATLATLKIQPSEPRDSAVYFCASGLGLNTEALFGQGTRLTVV.

This clonotype has a handful of counts. This sequence joins TRBV5-4 and TRBJ2-2, with D possibly matching TRBD2 (6 bases). Germline V gene lookup returns CDR1 SGHNT and CDR2 YYREEE (reference sequence). Deletions cut 4 bases from V and 4 bases from J, with 17 bases between. The CDR3 length is 16 residues. In nucleotides, the CDR3 is TGTGCCAGCAGCCCCCGAGAGGCGGGGAGCACCGGGGAGCTGTTTTTT. Protein: CASSPREAGSTGELFF.

Of note for this clonotype: One base away lies a much larger clone, so this may be a sequencing read error. This sequence joins TRBV19 and TRBJ2-6; D unresolved. V was shortened by 3 bases and J by 4 bases, with 7 bases between the two germline ends. Germline V gene lookup returns CDR1 LNHDA and CDR2 SQIVND (reference sequence). The CDR3 runs 14 residues. CDR3 protein: CASSIMRGANVLTF. The CDR3 DNA reads as TGTGCCAGTAGTATTATGAGGGGGGCCAACGTCCTGACTTTC.

About this clonotype itself: Since no conserved phenylalanine or tryptophan closes the CDR3, a read error is the likely cause. The gene calls are TRBV25-1 and TRBJ2-7; no clear D gene. With 3 bases removed from V and 2 bases from J, the gap between germline ends came to 8 bases. The germline CDR1 and CDR2 sequences are MGHDK and SYGVNS. This CDR3 comprises 13 residues. The CDR3 sequence: CASSDIGTYEQYL. The CDR3 DNA sequence: TGTGCCAGCAGTGACATAGGAACCTACGAGCAGTACCTC.

This chain links TRBV15 with TRBJ2-1; D is unclear. Trimming cost V 8 bases and J 9 bases, with 8 bases left between them. In germline, CDR1 is LNHNV, CDR2 YYDKDF (reference sequence). There are 10 residues in the CDR3. In DNA, the CDR3 is TGTGCCACCGGGAAGGGTGAGCAGTTCTTC. Protein product: CATGKGEQFF.

In its sample, this clonotype was seen a few times. The chain is built from TRBV28 and TRBJ1-1; 7 bases are a match to TRBD1. CDR1 is MDHEN, CDR2 SYDVKM, per germline. Trimming cost V 7 bases and J 4 bases; bases outside gene matches: 12. CDR3 length equals 15 residues. The CDR3 DNA reads TGTGCCAGCATTAGGGACAGTCAGTCTTTCACTGAAGCTTTCTTT. Its protein product is CASIRDSQSFTEAFF.

This clonotype turned up a few times. The gene calls are TRBV29-1 and TRBJ2-3; D is ambiguous. The V gene lost 1 base and the J gene lost 5 bases, with 10 bases spanning the gap. Germline V CDR1 and CDR2: SQVTM, ANQGSEA. The CDR3 contains 13 residues. CDR3 in DNA: TGCAGCGTTGAAGGGCTTGGTGTAGATACGCAGTATTTT. Translating it yields CSVEGLGVDTQYF.

The gene calls are TRBV5-6 and TRBJ2-3, with D unclear. The V gene lost 5 bases and the J gene lost 4 bases, with 8 bases spanning the gap. Germline V lookup: CDR1 SGHDT, CDR2 YYEEEE. This CDR3 region has 12 residues. Written as DNA, the CDR3 is TGTGCCAGCAGACAAGGAGCAGATACGCAGTATTTT. Encoded protein: CASRQGADTQYF.

The chain joins TRBV6-2 or TRBV6-3 to TRBJ2-2; no reliable D call. V dropped 8 bases and J dropped 5 bases, with 12 bases sitting between them. Germline values: CDR1 MNHEY, CDR2 SVGEGT. CDR3 size: 13 residues. CDR3 in amino acids: CASGNSPTGELFF. Here the CDR3 DNA reads TGTGCCAGCGGAAATTCCCCTACCGGGGAGCTGTTTTTT.

This clonotype was recorded many times. This sequence joins TRBV11-2 and TRBJ1-1; D gene uncertain. Germline V gene data show CDR1 as SGHAT and CDR2 as FQNNGV. There are 15 residues in the CDR3. V was shortened by 1 base and J by 1 base, with 10 bases between the two germline ends. The CDR3 protein is CASSLGLLGNTEAFF. CDR3 DNA sequence: TGTGCCAGCAGCTTAGGATTGTTGGGGAACACTGAAGCTTTCTTT.